This T cell receptor beta chain came from a study of beta chain features in type 1 diabetes. In its sample, this clone was seen a few times. Antigen: not known. What was sequenced were expressed TCRB transcripts, since all of the isolated RNA had been reverse transcribed. The table came from immunoSEQ multiplex PCR; TCRdb's copy has only in-frame clones and leaves some out. The sample has under 300,000 clones, about 7.8% seen once; the top ten hold more than 1%. CDR1 and CDR2 from the germline V gene are SNHLY and FYNNEI. Deletions cut 4 bases from V and 7 bases from J, with 14 bases between. This CDR3 has 14 residues. General study points: All four CD4+ subsets from Type 1 diabetes patients carried moderately but significantly shorter TCRB CDR3s.

It was via CD45RO/CCR7/CD25/CD127/CD95/CD27 that CD4+ naive, central memory, regulatory and stem cell-like memory cells were sorted. Over 95% purity was reached by all sorted populations. The receptor's source is a woman aged 18-29 years in good health. The sample comprised central memory CD4+ T cells from blood. V and J are TRBV2 and TRBJ1-5; D is uncertain. CDR3 DNA: TGTGCCAGCAGTGGAGACGGATCGGCCCAGCCCCAGCATTTT. Translation: CASSGDGSAQPQHF.